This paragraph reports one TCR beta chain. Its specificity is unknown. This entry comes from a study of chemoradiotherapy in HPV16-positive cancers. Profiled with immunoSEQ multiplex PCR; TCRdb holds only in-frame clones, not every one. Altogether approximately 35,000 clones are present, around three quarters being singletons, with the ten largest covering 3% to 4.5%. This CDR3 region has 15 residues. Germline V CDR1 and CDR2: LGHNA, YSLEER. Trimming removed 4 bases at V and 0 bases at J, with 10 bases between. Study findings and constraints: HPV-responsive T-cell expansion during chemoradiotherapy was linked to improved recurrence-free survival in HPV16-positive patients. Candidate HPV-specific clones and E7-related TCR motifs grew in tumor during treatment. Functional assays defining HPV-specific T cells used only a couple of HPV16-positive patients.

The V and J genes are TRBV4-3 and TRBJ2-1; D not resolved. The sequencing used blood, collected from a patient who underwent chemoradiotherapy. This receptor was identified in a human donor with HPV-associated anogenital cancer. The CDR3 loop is CASSPWVNSYNEQFF. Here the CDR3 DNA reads TGCGCCAGCAGCCCGTGGGTTAACTCCTACAATGAGCAGTTCTTC.